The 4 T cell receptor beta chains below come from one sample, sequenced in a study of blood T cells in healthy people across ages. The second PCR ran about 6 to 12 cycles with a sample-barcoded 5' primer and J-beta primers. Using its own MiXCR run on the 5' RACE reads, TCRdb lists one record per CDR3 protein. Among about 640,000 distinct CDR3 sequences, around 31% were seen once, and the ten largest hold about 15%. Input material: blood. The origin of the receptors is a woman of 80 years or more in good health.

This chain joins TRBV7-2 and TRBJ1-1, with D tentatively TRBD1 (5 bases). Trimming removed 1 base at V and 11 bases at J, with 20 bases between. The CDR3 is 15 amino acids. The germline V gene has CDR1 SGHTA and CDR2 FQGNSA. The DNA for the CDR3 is TGTGCCAGCAGCTTAGACGGTCGTTCGGGCAGGGTGGCTTTCTTT. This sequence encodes CASSLDGRSGRVAFF.

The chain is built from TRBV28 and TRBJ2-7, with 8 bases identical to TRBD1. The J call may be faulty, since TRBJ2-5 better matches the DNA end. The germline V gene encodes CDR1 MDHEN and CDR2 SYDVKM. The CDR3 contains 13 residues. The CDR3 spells CASSSGGEETQYF. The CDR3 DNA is TGTGCCAGCAGTTCAGGGGGCGAAGAGACCCAGTACTTC.

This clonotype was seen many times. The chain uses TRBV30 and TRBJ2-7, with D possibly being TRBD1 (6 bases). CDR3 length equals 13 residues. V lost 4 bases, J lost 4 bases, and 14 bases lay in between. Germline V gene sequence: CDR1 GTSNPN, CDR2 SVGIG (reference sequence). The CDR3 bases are TGTGCCTGGAACGGGCAGGGGTTGTACGAGCAGTACTTC. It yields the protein CAWNGQGLYEQYF.

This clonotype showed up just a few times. CDR3 nucleotide sequence: TGTGCCAGCAGTACTCAGGGACAGGGGGACCAAGTGGGGCAGTACTTC. Its protein product is CASSTQGQGDQVGQYF. The rearrangement links TRBV6-5 to TRBJ2-5; 11 bases align to TRBD1. This CDR3 spans 16 amino acids. The germline gives CDR1 MNHEY, CDR2 SVGAGI. Trimming at V came to 5 bases and at J to 11 bases, leaving 16 bases not matched to a gene.